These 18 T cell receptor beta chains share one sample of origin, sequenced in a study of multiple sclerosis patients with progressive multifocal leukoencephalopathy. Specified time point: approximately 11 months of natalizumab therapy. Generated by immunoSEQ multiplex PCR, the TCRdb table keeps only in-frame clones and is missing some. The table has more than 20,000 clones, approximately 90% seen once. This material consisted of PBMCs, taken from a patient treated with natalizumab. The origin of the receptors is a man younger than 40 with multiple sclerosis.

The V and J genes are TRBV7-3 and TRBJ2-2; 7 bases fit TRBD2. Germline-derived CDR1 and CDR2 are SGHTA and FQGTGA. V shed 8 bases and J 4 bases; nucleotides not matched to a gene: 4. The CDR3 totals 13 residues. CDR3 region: CASRASGTGELFF. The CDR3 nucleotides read TGTGCCAGCCGGGCTAGCGGCACCGGGGAGCTGTTTTTT.

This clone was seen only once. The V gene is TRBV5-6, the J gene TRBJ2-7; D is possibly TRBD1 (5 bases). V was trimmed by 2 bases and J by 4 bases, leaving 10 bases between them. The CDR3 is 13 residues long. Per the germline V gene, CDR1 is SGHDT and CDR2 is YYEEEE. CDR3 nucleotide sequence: TGTGCCAGCAGCTTTGACAGTCGATACGAGCAGTACGTC. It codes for CASSFDSRYEQYV.

The CDR3 region has the DNA TGTGCCAGCAGTGACTCTGAGCAGTTCTTC. Encoded protein: CASSDSEQFF. The chain employs TRBV2 and TRBJ2-1; D gene uncertain. The CDR3 consists of 10 residues. Between the trimmed V and J ends, which lost 3 bases and 9 bases, there was a span of 3 bases. Germline lookup yields CDR1 SNHLY and CDR2 FYNNEI.

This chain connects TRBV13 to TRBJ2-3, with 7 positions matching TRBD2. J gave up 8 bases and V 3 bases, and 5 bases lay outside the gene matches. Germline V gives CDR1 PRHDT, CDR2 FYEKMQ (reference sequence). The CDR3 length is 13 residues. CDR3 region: CASSFSGGGTQYF. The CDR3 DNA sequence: TGTGCCAGCAGCTTTTCCGGCGGGGGTACGCAGTATTTT. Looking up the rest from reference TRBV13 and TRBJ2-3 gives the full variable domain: AAGVIQSPRHLIKEKRETATLKCYPIPRHDTVYWYQQGPGQDPQFLISFYEKMQSDKGSIPDRFSAQQFSDYHSELNMSSLELGDSALYFCASSFSGGGTQYFGPGTRLTVL.

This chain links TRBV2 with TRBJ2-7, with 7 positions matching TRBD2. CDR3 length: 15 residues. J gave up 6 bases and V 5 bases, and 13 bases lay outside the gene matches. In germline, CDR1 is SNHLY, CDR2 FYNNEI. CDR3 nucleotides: TGTGCCAGCAGTCGCCGTGGGCGGGGAGGGAGCGAGCAGTACTTC. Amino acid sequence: CASSRRGRGGSEQYF.

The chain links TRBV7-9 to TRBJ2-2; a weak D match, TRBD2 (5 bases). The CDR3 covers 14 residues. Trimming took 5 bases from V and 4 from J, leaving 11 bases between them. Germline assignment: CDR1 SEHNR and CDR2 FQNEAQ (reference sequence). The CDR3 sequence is CASSLPDFTGELFF. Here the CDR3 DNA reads TGTGCCAGCAGCCTACCGGACTTCACCGGGGAGCTGTTTTTT.

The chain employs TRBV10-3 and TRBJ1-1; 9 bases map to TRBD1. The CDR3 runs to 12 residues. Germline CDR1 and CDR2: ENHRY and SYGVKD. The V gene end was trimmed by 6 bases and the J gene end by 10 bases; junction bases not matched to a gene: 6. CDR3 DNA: TGTGCCATCAGGGAACAGGGGGCCACAGCTTTCTTT. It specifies CAIREQGATAFF.

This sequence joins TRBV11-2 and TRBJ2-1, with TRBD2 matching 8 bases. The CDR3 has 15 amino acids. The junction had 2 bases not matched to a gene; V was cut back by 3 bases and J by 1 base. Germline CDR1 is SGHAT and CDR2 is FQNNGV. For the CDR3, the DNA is TGTGCCAGCAGCTTTCAGCGGGGGTCCTACAATGAGCAGTTCTTC. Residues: CASSFQRGSYNEQFF.

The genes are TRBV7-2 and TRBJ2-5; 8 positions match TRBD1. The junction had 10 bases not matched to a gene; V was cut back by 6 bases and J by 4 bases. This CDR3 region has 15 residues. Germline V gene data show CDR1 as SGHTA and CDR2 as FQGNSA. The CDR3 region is CASSWVQGVIETQYF. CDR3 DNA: TGTGCCAGCAGTTGGGTACAGGGGGTCATAGAGACCCAGTACTTC.

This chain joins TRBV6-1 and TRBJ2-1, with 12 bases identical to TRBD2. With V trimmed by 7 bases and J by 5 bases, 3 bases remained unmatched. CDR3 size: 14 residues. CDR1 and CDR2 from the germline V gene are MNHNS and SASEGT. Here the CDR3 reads CASTRLAGDNEQFF. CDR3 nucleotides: TGTGCCAGCACTCGACTAGCGGGGGACAATGAGCAGTTCTTC.

The CDR3 DNA follows: TGTGCCAGCAGCTTGTGGGGTTGGAGCGGGAACTACAATGAGCAGTTCTTC. This gives the protein CASSLWGWSGNYNEQFF. The genes are TRBV11-2 and TRBJ2-1, with TRBD2 identical over 7 bases. In germline, CDR1 is SGHAT, CDR2 FQNNGV. CDR3 length: 17 amino acids. V lost 3 bases to trimming and J lost 3 bases; unmatched junction nucleotides: 11.

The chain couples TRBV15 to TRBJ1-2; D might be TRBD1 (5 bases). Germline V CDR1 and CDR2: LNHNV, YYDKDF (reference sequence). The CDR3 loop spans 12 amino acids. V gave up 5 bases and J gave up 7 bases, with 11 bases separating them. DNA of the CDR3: TGTGCCACCAGCCGAGGAGGGGTTGGCTACACCTTC. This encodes CATSRGGVGYTF. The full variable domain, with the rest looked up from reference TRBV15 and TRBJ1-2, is DAMVIQNPRYQVTQFGKPVTLSCSQTLNHNVMYWYQQKSSQAPKLLFHYYDKDFNNEADTPDNFQSRRPNTSFCFLDIRSPGLGDTAMYLCATSRGGVGYTFGSGTRLTVV.

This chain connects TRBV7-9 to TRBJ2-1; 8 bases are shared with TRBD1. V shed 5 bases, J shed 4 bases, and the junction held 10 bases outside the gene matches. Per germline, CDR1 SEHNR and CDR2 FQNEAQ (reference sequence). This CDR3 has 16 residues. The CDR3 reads CASSQNVRQGYNEQFF. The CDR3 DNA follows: TGTGCCAGCAGCCAAAACGTGAGACAGGGGTACAATGAGCAGTTCTTC. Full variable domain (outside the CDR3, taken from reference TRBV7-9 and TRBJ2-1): DTGVSQNPRHKITKRGQNVTFRCDPISEHNRLYWYRQTLGQGPEFLTYFQNEAQLEKSRLLSDRFSAERPKGSFSTLEIQRTEQGDSAMYLCASSQNVRQGYNEQFFGPGTRLTVL.

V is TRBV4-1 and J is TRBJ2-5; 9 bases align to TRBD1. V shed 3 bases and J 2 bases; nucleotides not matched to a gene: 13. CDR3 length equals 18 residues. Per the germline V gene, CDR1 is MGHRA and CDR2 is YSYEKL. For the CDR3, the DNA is TGCGCCAGCAGCCACCTCGGACAGGGGAGTTGGGAACAAGAGACCCAGTACTTC. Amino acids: CASSHLGQGSWEQETQYF.

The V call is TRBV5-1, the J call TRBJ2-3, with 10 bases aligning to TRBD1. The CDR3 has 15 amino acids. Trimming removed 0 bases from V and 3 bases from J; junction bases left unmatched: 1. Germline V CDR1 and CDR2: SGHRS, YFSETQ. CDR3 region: CASSLGQGATDTQYF. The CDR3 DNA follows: TGCGCCAGCAGCTTGGGACAGGGGGCAACAGATACGCAGTATTTT.

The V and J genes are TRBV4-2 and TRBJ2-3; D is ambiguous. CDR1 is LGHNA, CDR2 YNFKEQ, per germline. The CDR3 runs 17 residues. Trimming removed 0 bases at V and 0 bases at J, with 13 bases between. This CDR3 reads CASSQDPSLGSTDTQYF. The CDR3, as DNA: TGTGCCAGCAGCCAAGACCCAAGTTTGGGAAGCACAGATACGCAGTATTTT.

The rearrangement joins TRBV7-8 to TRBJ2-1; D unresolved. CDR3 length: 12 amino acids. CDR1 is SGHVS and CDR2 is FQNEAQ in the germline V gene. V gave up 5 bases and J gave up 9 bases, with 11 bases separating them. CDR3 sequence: CASSPRSFEQFF. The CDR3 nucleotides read TGTGCCAGCAGCCCGAGGAGCTTTGAGCAGTTCTTC.

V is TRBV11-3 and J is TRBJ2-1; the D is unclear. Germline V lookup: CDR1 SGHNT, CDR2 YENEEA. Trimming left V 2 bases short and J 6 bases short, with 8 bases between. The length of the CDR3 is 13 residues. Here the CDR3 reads CASSLISGNEQFF. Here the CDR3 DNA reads TGTGCCAGCAGCTTAATTAGTGGCAATGAGCAGTTCTTC.